Presented here are 15 T cell receptor beta chains from one specimen sequenced in a study of cytomegalovirus exposure and HLA in healthy donors. Using immunoSEQ multiplex PCR, the repertoire was profiled, and TCRdb retains in-frame clones only, with some absent. The sample lists roughly 200,000 clones, more than 75% occurring once. Source material: PBMCs. These receptors originate from a young man in good health and CMV-seropositive.

In its sample, this clone was seen once. The V gene is TRBV19, the J gene TRBJ2-7; the D is unclear. Germline V lookup: CDR1 LNHDA, CDR2 SQIVND (reference sequence). The CDR3 covers 13 residues. With 3 bases removed from V and 2 bases from J, the gap between germline ends came to 8 bases. CDR3 coding DNA: TGTGCCAGTAGTATTCGACCCACCTACGAGCAGTACTTC. Translated, it gives CASSIRPTYEQYF.

V usage is TRBV4-1 and J usage is TRBJ2-2; tentative D call: TRBD2 (5 bases). The V end lost 1 base, the J end lost 5 bases, and 14 bases lay between the germline ends. Germline V gene lookup returns CDR1 MGHRA and CDR2 YSYEKL. The CDR3 runs 16 residues. The CDR3 here is CASSQGRLSLTGELFF. CDR3 nucleotide sequence: TGCGCCAGCAGCCAAGGGAGACTATCATTAACCGGGGAGCTGTTTTTT.

This chain joins TRBV6-5 and TRBJ2-7; D gene ambiguous. This CDR3 spans 14 amino acids. The V end was cut by 6 bases, the J end by 2 bases, with 14 bases between. The germline V gene encodes CDR1 MNHEY and CDR2 SVGAGI. For the CDR3, the DNA is TGTGCCAGCAGGAACACCCGCCCAACCTACGAGCAGTACTTC. Its protein product is CASRNTRPTYEQYF.

The chain links TRBV5-6 to TRBJ2-7, with 7 bases aligning to TRBD1. V was pared by 0 bases and J by 6 bases, with 6 bases of the junction left unmatched. The CDR3 spans 14 residues. CDR1 and CDR2 (germline): SGHDT, YYEEEE. The CDR3 nucleotides read TGTGCCAGCAGCTTGGGGTTAGGGGGCGGCGAGCAGTACTTC. This gives the protein CASSLGLGGGEQYF.

The rearrangement links TRBV18 to TRBJ2-2; 9 bases map to TRBD1. The germline V gene encodes CDR1 KGHSH and CDR2 LQKENI. The ends lost 7 bases at V and 6 bases at J; junction bases unmatched: 6. CDR3 size: 14 residues. CDR3 bases: TGTGCCAGCTGGCGGGACAGGGAGGCCGGGGAGCTGTTTTTT. This encodes CASWRDREAGELFF.

The CDR3 spells CASSPRAGSGYTF. As DNA, the CDR3 is TGTGCCAGCAGTCCTCGGGCGGGCTCAGGCTACACCTTC. The chain combines TRBV6-4 with TRBJ1-2; D gene ambiguous. Germline V gene sequence: CDR1 MRHNA, CDR2 SNTAGT. The CDR3 totals 13 residues. V shed 5 bases and J shed 8 bases, with 15 bases lying between them.

By sample share, this clone is large. V usage is TRBV28 and J usage is TRBJ2-7; 9 nucleotides line up with TRBD2. The germline CDR1 and CDR2 sequences are MDHEN and SYDVKM. V dropped 4 bases and J dropped 7; count of bases not matched to a gene: 2. The CDR3 runs to 12 residues. CDR3 region: CASSSLAGEQYF. The CDR3 DNA is TGTGCCAGCAGTTCACTAGCGGGTGAGCAGTACTTC.

The rearrangement links TRBV6-5 to TRBJ1-5; no reliable D call. This CDR3 has 14 residues. The V gene lost 4 bases and the J gene lost 4 bases, with 11 bases spanning the gap. Germline-derived CDR1 and CDR2 are MNHEY and SVGAGI. In DNA, the CDR3 is TGTGCCAGCAGTTCGCGGGTGGGGAATCAGCCCCAGCATTTT. It is translated as CASSSRVGNQPQHF.

The gene calls are TRBV4-1 and TRBJ2-7, with 7 bases identical to TRBD1. The CDR3 contains 15 residues. Per the germline V gene, CDR1 is MGHRA and CDR2 is YSYEKL. V gave up 2 bases and J gave up 3 bases; unmatched junction bases: 7. CDR3 nucleotide sequence: TGCGCCAGCAGCCAACCCAGACAGGGAATCTACGAGCAGTACTTC. Protein sequence: CASSQPRQGIYEQYF.

V gene TRBV5-1 combines with J gene TRBJ1-4; weak D call: TRBD1 (5 bases). Germline V gene data show CDR1 as SGHRS and CDR2 as YFSETQ. V lost 2 bases and J 2 bases, leaving 13 bases between the germline ends. This CDR3 is 16 amino acids long. For the CDR3, the DNA is TGCGCCAGCAGCTTCCAACCTCAGGGTACTAATGAAAAACTGTTTTTT. Translated: CASSFQPQGTNEKLFF.

The chain has TRBV7-2 and TRBJ1-2; possibly TRBD1 for D (5 bases). Trimming pared 5 bases from V and 5 bases from J, leaving 21 bases between. This CDR3 has 16 amino acids. The germline V gene has CDR1 SGHTA and CDR2 FQGNSA. The CDR3 DNA reads TGTGCCAGCAGCCCCCCGGGGCACACCGAGGGGTATGGCTACACCTTC. It encodes CASSPPGHTEGYGYTF.

This chain connects TRBV18 to TRBJ1-4; no clear D gene. Germline assignment: CDR1 KGHSH and CDR2 LQKENI. Trimming removed 6 bases from V and 5 bases from J, with 13 bases in between. The CDR3 has 14 amino acids. The CDR3 sequence: CASSQYTLNEKLFF. The CDR3 DNA is TGTGCCAGCTCTCAATACACCCTCAATGAAAAACTGTTTTTT. The full variable domain, rest sourced from reference TRBV18 and TRBJ1-4, is NAGVMQNPRHLVRRRGQEARLRCSPMKGHSHVYWYRQLPEEGLKFMVYLQKENIIDESGMPKERFSAEFPKEGPSILRIQQVVRGDSAAYFCASSQYTLNEKLFFGSGTQLSVL.

V and J are TRBV25-1 and TRBJ2-6, with TRBD1 matching over 7 bases. Losses at the gene ends were 4 bases for V and 2 bases for J; bases not matched to a gene: 2. This CDR3 comprises 15 residues. Germline CDR1 MGHDK, CDR2 SYGVNS. In DNA, the CDR3 is TGTGCCAGCAGTGCACAGGGGCCTGGGGCCAACGTCCTGACTTTC. Translating gives CASSAQGPGANVLTF.

The V call is TRBV5-6, the J call TRBJ2-7; D call uncertain. Germline V gives CDR1 SGHDT, CDR2 YYEEEE. Trimming took off 2 bases at V and 6 bases at J, with 12 bases between the two ends. The CDR3 extends over 13 amino acids. CDR3 residues: CASSFRRVREQYF. CDR3 nucleotide sequence: TGTGCCAGCAGCTTTCGGCGAGTCCGCGAGCAGTACTTC.

This chain connects TRBV2 to TRBJ2-2; unclear D gene. CDR3 size: 13 residues. Germline CDR1 SNHLY, CDR2 FYNNEI. V was shortened by 4 bases and J by 1 base, with 4 bases between the two germline ends. CDR3 sequence: CASSALNTGELFF. Written as DNA, the CDR3 is TGTGCCAGCAGTGCTTTGAACACCGGGGAGCTGTTTTTT.